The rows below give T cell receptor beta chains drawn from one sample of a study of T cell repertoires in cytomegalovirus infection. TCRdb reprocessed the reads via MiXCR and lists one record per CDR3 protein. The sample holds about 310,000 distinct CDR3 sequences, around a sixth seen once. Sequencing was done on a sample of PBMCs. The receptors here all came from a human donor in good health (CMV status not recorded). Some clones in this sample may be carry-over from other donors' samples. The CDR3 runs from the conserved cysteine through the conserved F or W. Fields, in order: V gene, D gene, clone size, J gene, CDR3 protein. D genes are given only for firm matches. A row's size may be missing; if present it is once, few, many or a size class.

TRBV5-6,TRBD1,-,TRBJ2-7,CATTFRGQGIYEQYF
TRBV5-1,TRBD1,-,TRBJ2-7,CASSLSGATGHLYEQYF
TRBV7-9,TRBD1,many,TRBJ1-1,CASSLRVGGQGPPAFF
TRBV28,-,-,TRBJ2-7,CASASGAGSYEQYF
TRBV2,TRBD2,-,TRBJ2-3,CASSGGASGSTDTQYF
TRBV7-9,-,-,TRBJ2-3,CASTPLDTQYF
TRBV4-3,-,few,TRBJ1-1,CASSQDRLSGTEAFF
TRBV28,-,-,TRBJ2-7,CASSLSRQYYEQYF
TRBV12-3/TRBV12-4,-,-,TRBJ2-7,CASSLAGTLAYEQYF
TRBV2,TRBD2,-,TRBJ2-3,CASKAIRGGPTDTQYF
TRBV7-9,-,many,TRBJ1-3,CASSLVGVDFSGNTIYF
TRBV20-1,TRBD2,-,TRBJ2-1,CSARAAGGRYNEQFF
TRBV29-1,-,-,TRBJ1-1,CSAPGQPMNTEAFF
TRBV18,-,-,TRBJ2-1,CASSPPNSFGDYNEQFF
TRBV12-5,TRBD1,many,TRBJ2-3,CASGLPNRGLQDTQYF
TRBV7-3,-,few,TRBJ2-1,CASSLTREDEQFF
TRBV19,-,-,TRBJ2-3,CASALRGFEDTQYF
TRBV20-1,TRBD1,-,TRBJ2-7,CSARDPTGADEQYF
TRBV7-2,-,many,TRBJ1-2,CASSLKTRDGYTF
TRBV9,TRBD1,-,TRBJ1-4,CASSVAGGQVNEKLFF
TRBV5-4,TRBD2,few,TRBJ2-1,CASSLGGGDYNEQFF
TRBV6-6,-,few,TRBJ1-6,CASSYSNLDGERNSPLHF
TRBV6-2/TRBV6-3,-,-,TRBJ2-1,CASTYGLRSNEQFF
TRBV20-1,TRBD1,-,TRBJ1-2,CSVKSPGQGPGWYGYTF
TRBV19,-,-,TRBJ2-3,CASKDRTSTDTQYF
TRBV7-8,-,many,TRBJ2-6,CASSLVPGSGANVLTF
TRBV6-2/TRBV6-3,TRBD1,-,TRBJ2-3,CASRIGGSTDTQYF
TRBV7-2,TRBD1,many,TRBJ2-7,CASSLALGTGTYEQYF
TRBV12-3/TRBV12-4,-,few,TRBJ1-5,CASSKTGQPQHF
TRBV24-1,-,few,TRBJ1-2,CATSDLGQGVGYTF
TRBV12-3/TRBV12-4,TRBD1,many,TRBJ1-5,CASSRGTGRQPQHF
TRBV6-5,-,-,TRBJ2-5,CASSLHNRAPQETQYF
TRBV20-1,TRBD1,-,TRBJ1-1,CSARDPRQGLNTEAFF
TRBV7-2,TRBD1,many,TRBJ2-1,CASSLPQGANEQFF
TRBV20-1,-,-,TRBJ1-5,CSASDANQPQHF
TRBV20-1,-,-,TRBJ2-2,CSATDLLTGELFF
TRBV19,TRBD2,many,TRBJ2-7,CASSMGLAGRLYEQYF
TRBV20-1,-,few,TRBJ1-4,CSARDPVIGEKLFF
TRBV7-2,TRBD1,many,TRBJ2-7,CASSEKGQRSYEQYF
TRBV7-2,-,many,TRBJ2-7,CASSLQITYEQYF
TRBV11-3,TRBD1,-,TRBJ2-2,CASSSGQGFGGELFF
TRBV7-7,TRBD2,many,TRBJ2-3,CASSMLPLAGAPDTQYF
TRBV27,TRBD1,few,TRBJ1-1,CASRETGVNTEAFF
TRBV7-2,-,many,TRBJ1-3,CASHSGGNTIYF
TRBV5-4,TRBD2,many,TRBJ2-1,CASRPGAGDGYNEQFF
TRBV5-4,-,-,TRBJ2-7,CASSLEGYQQYF